These 20 T cell receptor beta chains were sequenced from one sample in a study of cytomegalovirus exposure and HLA in healthy donors. The study ran its PCR with 60 Vbeta and 13 Jbeta primers. Measured with immunoSEQ multiplex PCR; TCRdb has only the in-frame clones, and not every one. The sample shows approximately 190,000 clones, about 85% of them seen only once. The sequencing input was PBMCs. The receptors shown here come from a boy between 2 and 10 years old in good health and CMV-seronegative.

To note about this clone: An end of the junction differs from the germline gene, which may be a read error. The genes are TRBV2 and TRBJ2-7; TRBD2 matches at 8 bases. This CDR3 contains 13 residues. Germline CDR1 reads SNHLY; CDR2 reads FYNNEI. The CDR3 region is CASRATSGAVPIF. DNA of the CDR3: TGTGCCAGCAGGGCTACTAGCGGAGCGGTTCCAATCTTC.

There are a few counts of this clone. The gene calls are TRBV4-1 and TRBJ2-4, with 9 nucleotides matching TRBD2. This CDR3 region has 17 residues. Germline-derived CDR1 and CDR2 are MGHRA and YSYEKL. After removal of 5 bases from V and 0 bases from J, the junction contained 8 bases not matched to a gene. CDR3 residues: CASSLTSGTLAKNIQYF. The CDR3 nucleotides read TGCGCCAGCAGCTTGACTAGCGGAACACTAGCCAAAAACATTCAGTACTTC.

This clone has more than one count but fewer than ten. The gene calls are TRBV6-6 and TRBJ1-1, with TRBD1 matching over 9 bases. With V trimmed by 5 bases and J by 11 bases, 9 bases remained unmatched. The germline gives CDR1 MNHNY, CDR2 SVGAGI (reference sequence). CDR3 length: 13 amino acids. The CDR3 sequence: CASSPTGGGEAFF. For the CDR3, the DNA is TGTGCCAGCAGTCCAACAGGGGGCGGAGAGGCTTTCTTT.

V is TRBV7-9 and J is TRBJ1-3; D is ambiguous. Trimming cost V 4 bases and J 0 bases, with 19 bases left between them. Germline V CDR1 and CDR2: SEHNR, FQNEAQ (reference sequence). The CDR3 is 18 amino acids. CDR3 sequence reads: CASSSSPQDSTSGNTIYF. The DNA of the CDR3 is TGTGCCAGCAGCTCCTCACCTCAGGACTCTACCTCTGGAAACACCATATATTTT.

The chain is built from TRBV9 and TRBJ2-3, with TRBD2 matching over 8 bases. The CDR3 is made up of 15 amino acids. J gave up 4 bases and V 7 bases, and 11 bases lay outside the gene matches. Germline assignment: CDR1 SGDLS and CDR2 YYNGEE. This chain's CDR3 is CASRRRLAGSDTQYF. The CDR3 DNA follows: TGTGCCAGCCGAAGAAGGCTAGCGGGTTCAGATACGCAGTATTTT.

In regard to this clone: The same CDR3 can be traced to other DNA sequences in this sample. The chain combines TRBV27 with TRBJ2-7; 10 positions agree with TRBD1. J gave up 2 bases and V 1 base, and 2 bases lay outside the gene matches. This CDR3 spans 15 amino acids. Germline assignment: CDR1 MNHEY and CDR2 SMNVEV (reference sequence). The chain's CDR3 is CASSLLTGGPYEQYF. DNA for the CDR3: TGTGCCAGCAGTTTATTGACAGGGGGCCCCTACGAGCAGTACTTC.

This clone was seen more than once but under ten times. The chain carries TRBV7-8 and TRBJ1-2; possibly TRBD1 for D (5 bases). CDR3 length equals 14 residues. V lost 1 base, J lost 7 bases, and 13 bases lay in between. From germline, CDR1 is SGHVS and CDR2 FQNEAQ. As DNA, the CDR3 is TGTGCCAGCAGCTTAGGTCAGGGAATTCGTGGCTACACCTTC. It codes for CASSLGQGIRGYTF.

V is TRBV9 and J is TRBJ2-5; possibly TRBD2 for D (6 bases). Germline assignment: CDR1 SGDLS and CDR2 YYNGEE. V was cut by 2 bases and J by 4 bases, with 12 bases left in between. This CDR3 spans 14 amino acids. This CDR3 is CASSVSGALETQYF. The CDR3, as DNA: TGTGCCAGCAGCGTGTCGGGAGCGTTAGAGACCCAGTACTTC.

The genes are TRBV4-2 and TRBJ1-6; D gene unclear. The germline CDR1 and CDR2 sequences are LGHNA and YNFKEQ. V was trimmed by 1 base and J by 8 bases, leaving 6 bases between them. The CDR3 consists of 13 residues. The CDR3 spells CASSQGHDSPLHF. CDR3 sequence (DNA): TGTGCCAGCAGCCAAGGACATGATTCACCCCTCCACTTT.

This chain connects TRBV19 to TRBJ2-1; 7 nucleotides match TRBD2. The CDR3 loop spans 15 amino acids. J lost 7 bases, V lost 2 bases, and 8 bases had no gene match. Germline CDR1 and CDR2: LNHDA and SQIVND (reference sequence). The CDR3 nucleotides are TGTGCCAGTAGTATATTCCCTAGCGGTAAAAATGAGCAGTTCTTC. Translating gives CASSIFPSGKNEQFF.

This chain connects TRBV28 to TRBJ1-5, with D perhaps TRBD1 (5 bases). Trimming removed 5 bases at V and 4 bases at J, with 15 bases between. This CDR3 has 15 residues. Germline V CDR1 and CDR2: MDHEN, SYDVKM. The CDR3 is CASSPAGVKNQPQHF. For the CDR3, the DNA is TGTGCCAGCAGTCCCGCGGGGGTGAAGAATCAGCCCCAGCATTTT. The full variable domain, completed using reference TRBV28 and TRBJ1-5, is DVKVTQSSRYLVKRTGEKVFLECVQDMDHENMFWYRQDPGLGLRLIYFSYDVKMKEKGDIPEGYSVSREKKERFSLILESASTNQTSMYLCASSPAGVKNQPQHFGDGTRLSIL.

The rearrangement joins TRBV6-1 to TRBJ1-1; D perhaps matches TRBD1 (5 bases). The V and J ends lost 8 bases and 1 base respectively, with 14 bases between them. Germline V gene lookup returns CDR1 MNHNS and CDR2 SASEGT. The CDR3 is made up of 14 amino acids. As DNA, the CDR3 is TGTGCCAGCGGATCAAAACAGGAGAACACTGAAGCTTTCTTT. The encoded protein is CASGSKQENTEAFF.

The CDR3 DNA is TGTGCCAGCAGCTTAGCGATGGGCGCCTACAATGAGCAGTTCTTC. This encodes CASSLAMGAYNEQFF. The chain is built from TRBV7-6 and TRBJ2-1; D is uncertain. V shed 0 bases and J shed 2 bases, with 8 bases lying between them. Germline CDR1 reads SGHVS; CDR2 reads FNYEAQ. This CDR3 has 15 amino acids.

This chain links TRBV28 with TRBJ2-5, with D perhaps TRBD1 (6 bases). The closer fit of TRBJ2-7 to the DNA end suggests the J call may be wrong. In germline, CDR1 is MDHEN, CDR2 SYDVKM. This CDR3 has 16 residues. As DNA, the CDR3 is TGTGCCAGCAGCCGAACAGGGTCTGTTTCGGGCTACGAGCAGTACTTC. It yields the protein CASSRTGSVSGYEQYF.

The V and J genes are TRBV25-1 and TRBJ1-4; TRBD1 might be the D (6 bases). V was shortened by 2 bases and J by 6 bases, with 19 bases between the two germline ends. The germline CDR1 and CDR2 sequences are MGHDK and SYGVNS. This CDR3 spans 17 amino acids. In DNA, the CDR3 is TGTGCCAGCAGTGAAGGGGGCATCGGGACATATGATGAAAAACTGTTTTTT. It yields the protein CASSEGGIGTYDEKLFF.

This clone was observed a handful of times. The genes are TRBV5-1 and TRBJ2-6, with D uncertain. V was cut by 0 bases and J by 2 bases, with 3 bases left in between. The CDR3 contains 14 residues. Germline CDR1 is SGHRS and CDR2 is YFSETQ. The CDR3 spells CASSLGPGANVLTF. Written as DNA, the CDR3 is TGCGCCAGCAGCTTGGGGCCTGGGGCCAACGTCCTGACTTTC.

This clone showed up just a few times. V and J are TRBV11-2 and TRBJ2-3, with D possibly matching TRBD2 (6 bases). The germline V gene has CDR1 SGHAT and CDR2 FQNNGV. This CDR3 comprises 16 residues. Trimming took 4 bases from V and 5 from J, leaving 19 bases between them. The CDR3 nucleotides are TGTGCCAGCAGCTCGTCTTGGACGGGGGTGGGAGATACGCAGTATTTT. Its translation is CASSSSWTGVGDTQYF. Variable domain in full (rest from reference TRBV11-2 and TRBJ2-3): EAGVAQSPRYKIIEKRQSVAFWCNPISGHATLYWYQQILGQGPKLLIQFQNNGVVDDSQLPKDRFSAERLKGVDSTLKIQPAKLEDSAVYLCASSSSWTGVGDTQYFGPGTRLTVL.

The J gene is TRBJ2-1, the V gene TRBV11-3; 10 bases fit TRBD2. Losses at the gene ends were 1 base for V and 5 bases for J; bases not matched to a gene: 5. This CDR3 has 16 residues. Germline V lookup: CDR1 SGHNT, CDR2 YENEEA. CDR3 residues: CASSLGRTSGDNEQFF. The DNA for the CDR3 is TGTGCCAGCAGCTTAGGCCGGACTAGCGGAGACAATGAGCAGTTCTTC.

The chain recombines TRBV7-2 with TRBJ1-1; D is perhaps TRBD1 (6 bases). In germline, CDR1 is SGHTA, CDR2 FQGNSA. The CDR3 totals 15 residues. Trimming removed 5 bases at V and 4 bases at J, with 17 bases between. The CDR3 reads CASSPLEGGITEAFF. CDR3 nucleotides: TGTGCCAGCAGCCCCCTCGAGGGGGGGATCACTGAAGCTTTCTTT.

J is TRBJ2-3 and V is TRBV27, with 10 bases identical to TRBD2. In germline, CDR1 is MNHEY, CDR2 SMNVEV (reference sequence). J lost 6 bases, V lost 1 base, and 4 bases had no gene match. The CDR3 is made up of 15 amino acids. In DNA, the CDR3 is TGTGCCAGCAGTTTATTTAGCGGGGGGCTGGATACGCAGTATTTT. Protein sequence: CASSLFSGGLDTQYF.